The 31 T cell receptor beta chains given below trace back to one sample, sequenced in a study of a mutant IDH1 vaccine in newly diagnosed glioma. Noted time point: week 5, during vaccination. Vaccinated patients received 300 ug of mutant IDH1 20-mer peptide per dose, with topical imiquimod. Their target antigens are unknown. Clones were sequenced by immunoSEQ multiplex PCR, and TCRdb holds only the in-frame ones, with some missing. The table records 50,000 or so clones, approximately 78% of them present only once. The specimen comprised PBMCs, sampled from a glioma patient whose treatment included an IDH1 peptide vaccine. These receptor sequences come from a woman in her 40s with glioma.

This clone is a singleton in its sample. The chain links TRBV2 to TRBJ1-2; D might be TRBD1 (5 bases). CDR1 SNHLY and CDR2 FYNNEI come from the germline V gene. The CDR3 has 14 residues. The V end was cut by 2 bases, the J end by 0 bases, with 7 bases between. CDR3 residues: CASSELGANYGYTF. As DNA, the CDR3 is TGTGCCAGCAGTGAATTAGGGGCTAACTATGGCTACACCTTC.

The V gene is TRBV5-1, the J gene TRBJ1-1; a weak D match, TRBD1 (5 bases). Germline assignment: CDR1 SGHRS and CDR2 YFSETQ. Trimming cost V 0 bases and J 3 bases, with 9 bases left between them. The CDR3 is made up of 14 amino acids. The CDR3 protein is CASSLALGHTEAFF. CDR3 nucleotides: TGCGCCAGCAGCTTGGCCCTGGGGCACACTGAAGCTTTCTTT.

The chain has TRBV2 and TRBJ1-4; weak D call: TRBD1 (5 bases). V was clipped by 8 bases and J by 7 bases, with 14 bases between them. There are 13 residues in the CDR3. Germline V gene sequence: CDR1 SNHLY, CDR2 FYNNEI. In DNA, the CDR3 is TGTGCCAGCCTGAGAAGGGACGGTGAAAAACTGTTTTTT. Its translation: CASLRRDGEKLFF. The full variable domain, its missing parts supplied by reference TRBV2 and TRBJ1-4, is EPEVTQTPSHQVTQMGQEVILRCVPISNHLYFYWYRQILGQKVEFLVSFYNNEISEKSEIFDDQFSVERPDGSNFTLKIRSTKLEDSAMYFCASLRRDGEKLFFGSGTQLSVL.

This clone occurred a few times. This chain joins TRBV4-3 and TRBJ1-1; D is unclear. The CDR3 has 13 amino acids. With 0 bases removed from V and 8 bases from J, the gap between germline ends came to 10 bases. The germline V gene has CDR1 LGHNA and CDR2 YSLEER. The CDR3 loop reads CASSQDLRTEAFF. The CDR3 region has the DNA TGCGCCAGCAGCCAAGATCTGAGGACGGAAGCTTTCTTT.

This rearrangement joins TRBV7-8 to TRBJ1-5; D is unresolved. The CDR3 contains 14 residues. V lost 5 bases, J lost 7 bases, and 15 bases lay in between. The V gene's germline CDR1 is SGHVS and CDR2 FQNEAQ. For the CDR3, the DNA is TGTGCCAGCAGCGCTACCCTGGCGGGCCAGCCCCAGCATTTT. Amino acids: CASSATLAGQPQHF. The entire variable domain, with the rest obtained from reference TRBV7-8 and TRBJ1-5, is as follows: GAGVSQSPRYKVAKRGQDVALRCDPISGHVSLFWYQQALGQGPEFLTYFQNEAQLDKSGLPSDRFFAERPEGSVSTLKIQRTQQEDSAVYLCASSATLAGQPQHFGDGTRLSIL.

V gene TRBV2 combines with J gene TRBJ1-6; perhaps TRBD1 as D (6 bases). In germline, CDR1 is SNHLY, CDR2 FYNNEI. Trimming cost V 6 bases and J 5 bases, with 23 bases left between them. CDR3 length: 18 amino acids. The CDR3 nucleotides read TGTGCCAGCAGCTGGTCTGGTGGGGGGGCTGTAGATAATTCACCCCTCCACTTT. Translating gives CASSWSGGGAVDNSPLHF.

The chain has TRBV5-6 and TRBJ2-3; unclear D gene. V lost 6 bases and J lost 0, with 14 bases in between. Per germline, CDR1 SGHDT and CDR2 YYEEEE. This CDR3 spans 15 amino acids. This CDR3 reads CASINTGPSTDTQYF. In nucleotides, the CDR3 is TGTGCCAGCATCAATACCGGGCCCAGCACAGATACGCAGTATTTT. Combining the CDR3 with reference TRBV5-6 and TRBJ2-3 gives the whole variable domain DAGVTQSPTHLIKTRGQQVTLRCSPKSGHDTVSWYQQALGQGPQFIFQYYEEEERQRGNFPDRFSGHQFPNYSSELNVNALLLGDSALYLCASINTGPSTDTQYFGPGTRLTVL.

The chain employs TRBV10-3 and TRBJ1-2, with D unresolved. V was pared by 6 bases and J by 1 base, with 18 bases between. The CDR3 consists of 16 residues. Germline V gene data show CDR1 as ENHRY and CDR2 as SYGVKD. CDR3 DNA: TGTGCCATCAGCCTGGGCAGCGGACTGCTTAACTATGGCTACACCTTC. Translating it yields CAISLGSGLLNYGYTF.

This chain connects TRBV27 to TRBJ1-1; D not certain. Germline V gene lookup returns CDR1 MNHEY and CDR2 SMNVEV (reference sequence). Between the trimmed V and J ends, which lost 2 bases and 1 base, there was a span of 5 bases. The CDR3 has 13 residues. CDR3: CASSLGQNTEAFF. Written as DNA, the CDR3 is TGTGCCAGCAGTTTAGGTCAGAACACTGAAGCTTTCTTT.

The chain couples TRBV6-5 to TRBJ2-7; TRBD1 is a possible D gene (7 bases). The CDR3 runs to 13 residues. Germline assignment: CDR1 MNHEY and CDR2 SVGAGI. The V gene lost 7 bases and the J gene lost 1 base, with 11 bases spanning the gap. CDR3 in DNA: TGTGCCAGCAAGACAGGGACTTCCTACGAGCAGTACTTC. Amino acids: CASKTGTSYEQYF.

The V gene is TRBV27, the J gene TRBJ2-5; D not resolved. Germline loops: CDR1 MNHEY, CDR2 SMNVEV (reference sequence). V lost 5 bases, J lost 5 bases, and 12 bases lay in between. The CDR3 is made up of 13 amino acids. The CDR3 sequence is CASSPRSMETQYF. The CDR3 DNA sequence: TGTGCCAGCAGTCCACGGAGTATGGAGACCCAGTACTTC.

The chain employs TRBV7-9 and TRBJ2-3; D unclear. The germline V gene encodes CDR1 SEHNR and CDR2 FQNEAQ (reference sequence). This CDR3 region has 13 residues. V gave up 2 bases and J gave up 4 bases, with 7 bases separating them. CDR3 region: CASSLSRSDTQYF. CDR3 in DNA: TGTGCCAGCAGCTTATCCCGCTCAGATACGCAGTATTTT.

The chain couples TRBV6-1 to TRBJ1-2; TRBD1 might be the D (5 bases). Per germline, CDR1 MNHNS and CDR2 SASEGT. Trimming shortened V by 0 bases and J by 6 bases, and 8 bases separated the two germline ends. The CDR3 loop spans 13 amino acids. The CDR3 nucleotides are TGTGCCAGCAGTGAAGCCGGGGGAAATGGCTACACCTTC. Protein product: CASSEAGGNGYTF.

This chain joins TRBV7-6 and TRBJ2-3; a weak D match, TRBD2 (7 bases). The CDR3 is 17 residues long. The ends were cut back, 4 bases at V and 0 bases at J, with 17 bases in the middle. CDR1 is SGHVS and CDR2 is FNYEAQ in the germline V gene. The CDR3 protein is CASSSPGGSASTDTQYF. Written as DNA, the CDR3 is TGTGCCAGCAGCTCCCCGGGGGGCTCCGCTAGCACAGATACGCAGTATTTT.

The CDR3 sequence: CASSESGGITGYTF. CDR3 DNA: TGTGCCAGCAGTGAATCCGGTGGGATCACTGGCTACACCTTC. The chain links TRBV6-1 to TRBJ1-2; D is unclear. Per germline, CDR1 MNHNS and CDR2 SASEGT. There are 14 residues in the CDR3. Trimming removed 2 bases from V and 7 bases from J, with 14 bases in between.

CDR3: CASSLGGDPRNQPQHF. The CDR3 DNA follows: TGTGCCAGCAGCTTAGGTGGGGACCCCCGCAATCAGCCCCAGCATTTT. This chain joins TRBV7-6 and TRBJ1-5, with D possibly being TRBD1 (5 bases). V was clipped by 1 base and J by 2 bases, with 12 bases between them. CDR3 size: 16 residues. Germline values: CDR1 SGHVS, CDR2 FNYEAQ.

About this clone: One end of the junction does not line up with germline, which may come from a read error. The V gene is TRBV7-7, the J gene TRBJ2-5; maybe TRBD1 (8 bases). Per germline, CDR1 SSHAT and CDR2 FNYEAQ (reference sequence). The CDR3 is 15 amino acids. CDR3 DNA: TGTGCTAGCAGCTCTGGACAGGGAGGGCAAGAGACCCAGTACTTC. The encoded protein is CASSSGQGGQETQYF.

The gene calls are TRBV25-1 and TRBJ2-2, with 7 bases lining up with TRBD2. The germline gives CDR1 MGHDK, CDR2 SYGVNS. V was clipped by 2 bases and J by 1 base; unmatched bases: 4. This CDR3 spans 16 amino acids. The CDR3 loop is CASSEGGGWNTGELFF. In DNA form, the CDR3 reads TGTGCCAGCAGTGAAGGGGGGGGGTGGAACACCGGGGAGCTGTTTTTT.

V is TRBV5-6 and J is TRBJ1-6; D unclear. This CDR3 is 16 amino acids long. V gave up 3 bases and J gave up 0 bases, with 10 bases separating them. Germline values: CDR1 SGHDT, CDR2 YYEEEE. For the CDR3, the DNA is TGTGCCAGCAGCTCCCTCCGGGCCTCCTATAATTCACCCCTCCACTTT. Its translation: CASSSLRASYNSPLHF. Supplemented by reference TRBV5-6 and TRBJ1-6, the full variable domain reads DAGVTQSPTHLIKTRGQQVTLRCSPKSGHDTVSWYQQALGQGPQFIFQYYEEEERQRGNFPDRFSGHQFPNYSSELNVNALLLGDSALYLCASSSLRASYNSPLHFGNGTRLTVT.

V usage is TRBV25-1 and J usage is TRBJ2-1; a possible D gene is TRBD2 (5 bases). CDR3 length equals 17 residues. The V and J ends lost 0 bases and 8 bases respectively, with 20 bases between them. Germline CDR1 MGHDK, CDR2 SYGVNS. Here the CDR3 DNA reads TGTGCCAGCAGTGAATATCGGGGTAGCCCTAGGTCGGATGAGCAGTTCTTC. It encodes CASSEYRGSPRSDEQFF.

Concerning this clone itself: This sample includes further DNA sequences coding for the same CDR3. The rearrangement uses TRBV18 and TRBJ2-5; D uncertain. V shed 2 bases and J shed 3 bases, with 1 base lying between them. Germline V gives CDR1 KGHSH, CDR2 LQKENI. The CDR3 length is 11 residues. CDR3 nucleotide sequence: TGTGCCAGCTCACCAAAAGAGACCCAGTACTTC. As protein: CASSPKETQYF.

The chain has TRBV9 and TRBJ1-6; no firm D call. The CDR3 covers 15 residues. Trimming took 2 bases from V and 0 from J, leaving 6 bases between them. Germline loops: CDR1 SGDLS, CDR2 YYNGEE. CDR3 residues: CASSVGSSYNSPLHF. The CDR3 DNA reads as TGTGCCAGCAGCGTCGGGAGCTCCTATAATTCACCCCTCCACTTT.

The chain is built from TRBV27 and TRBJ2-7, with TRBD2 matching 13 bases. V lost 4 bases to trimming and J lost 3 bases; unmatched junction nucleotides: 9. Germline V gives CDR1 MNHEY, CDR2 SMNVEV (reference sequence). CDR3 length equals 17 residues. CDR3: CASSSSGLAGAFYEQYF. As DNA, the CDR3 is TGTGCCAGCAGTTCCTCTGGACTAGCGGGGGCTTTCTACGAGCAGTACTTC.

The chain combines TRBV4-2 with TRBJ2-1; TRBD1 matches at 10 bases. The V gene end was trimmed by 3 bases and the J gene end by 7 bases; junction bases not matched to a gene: 9. The CDR3 contains 16 residues. Per the germline V gene, CDR1 is LGHNA and CDR2 is YNFKEQ. The CDR3 region is CASSQTSTGGKNEQFF. The CDR3 nucleotides are TGTGCCAGCAGCCAGACCTCGACAGGGGGCAAGAATGAGCAGTTCTTC.

This rearrangement joins TRBV4-3 to TRBJ1-5; possibly TRBD1 for D (5 bases). Per the germline V gene, CDR1 is LGHNA and CDR2 is YSLEER. This CDR3 is 13 amino acids long. V was cut by 0 bases and J by 5 bases, with 5 bases left in between. The CDR3 sequence is CASSQDRDQPQHF. The CDR3 DNA sequence: TGCGCCAGCAGCCAAGACAGGGATCAGCCCCAGCATTTT.

This clone is a singleton in its sample. CDR3 region: CASSPRWGNTGELFF. The CDR3 DNA follows: TGTGCCAGCAGCCCCCGTTGGGGGAACACCGGGGAGCTGTTTTTT. The genes are TRBV9 and TRBJ2-2; D gene unclear. The CDR3 is 15 amino acids. Germline CDR1 reads SGDLS; CDR2 reads YYNGEE. Trimming shortened V by 4 bases and J by 1 base, and 11 bases separated the two germline ends.

The chain has TRBV6-1 and TRBJ2-5; 8 bases agree with TRBD1. Per germline, CDR1 MNHNS and CDR2 SASEGT. The J segment lost 5 bases and the V segment lost 5 bases, leaving 7 bases of the junction unmatched. CDR3 length equals 14 residues. This CDR3 is CASSPDRAFETQYF. The CDR3 nucleotides read TGTGCCAGCAGTCCGGACAGGGCGTTCGAGACCCAGTACTTC.

The gene calls are TRBV5-1 and TRBJ2-1; D ambiguous. With 1 base removed from V and 5 bases from J, the gap between germline ends came to 10 bases. The CDR3 extends over 14 amino acids. From germline, CDR1 is SGHRS and CDR2 YFSETQ. The CDR3 region is CASSLWASHNEQFF. The CDR3 DNA reads TGCGCCAGCAGCTTGTGGGCATCCCACAATGAGCAGTTCTTC.

The rearrangement joins TRBV6-1 to TRBJ1-1; perhaps TRBD1 as D (5 bases). Per the germline V gene, CDR1 is MNHNS and CDR2 is SASEGT. CDR3 size: 15 residues. V was pared by 6 bases and J by 6 bases, with 20 bases between. Written as DNA, the CDR3 is TGTGCCAGCAGGGAGGACATCCGCCGGTTGTCTGAAGCTTTCTTT. Translated: CASREDIRRLSEAFF.

The chain joins TRBV7-8 to TRBJ1-1; no firm D call. This CDR3 is 14 amino acids long. The germline V and J ends were trimmed by 0 bases and 2 bases, with 7 bases remaining between them. CDR1 is SGHVS and CDR2 is FQNEAQ in the germline V gene. CDR3 sequence (DNA): TGTGCCAGCAGCTTAGCAGGGCCTAACACTGAAGCTTTCTTT. Protein product: CASSLAGPNTEAFF.

V is TRBV14 and J is TRBJ2-1; 10 nucleotides match TRBD1. V dropped 3 bases and J dropped 6; count of bases not matched to a gene: 5. The CDR3 spans 15 residues. CDR1 is SGHDN, CDR2 FVKESK, per germline. The CDR3 coding sequence is TGTGCCAGCAGCCAGGGGGGACAGGGGCGCAATGAGCAGTTCTTC. Translation gives CASSQGGQGRNEQFF.